The following is a T cell receptor beta chain sequence with its context. Trimming took 3 bases from V and 6 from J; bases not matched to a gene: 5. Germline V CDR1 and CDR2: LNHNV, YYDKDF (reference sequence). This CDR3 region has 14 residues. The sample belongs to a study of T cell responses to AZD1222 COVID-19 vaccine. Study details: Recipients boosted at about 4 weeks or about 12 weeks are pooled.

Sequencing was performed with immunoSEQ multiplex PCR; in TCRdb, only in-frame clones are kept and a portion is missing. The sample carries around 140,000 clones, around nine tenths recorded once. The sequencing here drew on peripheral blood, taken on day 0 of AZD1222 vaccination. V usage is TRBV15 and J usage is TRBJ2-3; TRBD1 matches at 8 bases. The clonotype originates from an adult in good health. The CDR3 is CATSSGTGSDTQYF. In DNA, the CDR3 is TGTGCCACCAGCAGTGGGACAGGTTCCGATACGCAGTATTTT.